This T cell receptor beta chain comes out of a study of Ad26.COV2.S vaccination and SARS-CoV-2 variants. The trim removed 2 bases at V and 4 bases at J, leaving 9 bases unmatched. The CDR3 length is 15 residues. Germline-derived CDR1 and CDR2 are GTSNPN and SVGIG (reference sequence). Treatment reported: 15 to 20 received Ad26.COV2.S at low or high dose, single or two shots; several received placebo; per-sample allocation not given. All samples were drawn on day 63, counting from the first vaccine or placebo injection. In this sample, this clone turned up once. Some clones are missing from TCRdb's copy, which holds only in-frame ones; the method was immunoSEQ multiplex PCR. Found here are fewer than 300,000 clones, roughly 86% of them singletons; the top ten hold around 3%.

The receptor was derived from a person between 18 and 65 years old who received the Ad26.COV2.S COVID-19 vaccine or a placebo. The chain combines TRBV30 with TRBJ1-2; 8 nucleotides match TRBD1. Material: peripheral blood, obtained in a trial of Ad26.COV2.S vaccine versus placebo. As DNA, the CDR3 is TGTGCCTGGAGTATTGGGACAGGAGCCCGCTATGGCTACACCTTC. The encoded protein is CAWSIGTGARYGYTF.